This entry lists 27 T cell receptor beta chains sequenced from one sample in a study of CD8+ T cells in alopecia areata. Sequencing templates came from extracted RNA that was reverse transcribed into cDNA. Sequencing was performed with immunoSEQ multiplex PCR; in TCRdb, only in-frame clones are kept and a portion is missing. Here the sample spans some 180,000 clones, about 47% being singletons. Stated treatment: oral pan-JAK inhibitor, 5-10 mg twice daily. Sample: CD8+ T cells sorted from blood, taken around week 54, from a patient treated with tofacitinib. These receptors were taken from a human donor with alopecia areata.

This clone was recorded a few times. V and J are TRBV6-5 and TRBJ1-1, with D perhaps matching TRBD1 (5 bases). The CDR3 has 13 residues. Deletions cut 6 bases from V and 4 bases from J, with 12 bases between. Germline V gene data show CDR1 as MNHEY and CDR2 as SVGAGI. The CDR3 DNA reads as TGTGCCAGCAGCCCGGAGGGGAGCACTGAAGCTTTCTTT. This sequence encodes CASSPEGSTEAFF.

This chain connects TRBV6-5 to TRBJ2-2; unclear D gene. V shed 7 bases and J shed 1 base, with 10 bases lying between them. This CDR3 comprises 14 residues. Germline V lookup: CDR1 MNHEY, CDR2 SVGAGI. Here the CDR3 DNA reads TGTGCCAGCAAAGGTCCCGAGAACACCGGGGAGCTGTTTTTT. Protein: CASKGPENTGELFF.

V usage is TRBV29-1 and J usage is TRBJ2-7; tentative D call: TRBD1 (7 bases). Germline assignment: CDR1 SQVTM and CDR2 ANQGSEA. This CDR3 contains 14 residues. Between the trimmed V and J ends, which lost 1 base and 2 bases, there was a span of 12 bases. CDR3 amino acids: CSVEGRGPTYEQYF. The DNA for the CDR3 is TGCAGCGTTGAAGGGAGGGGGCCCACCTACGAGCAGTACTTC.

There are a few counts of this clone. This CDR3 reads CASSLMGPPGGPGDTQYF. The CDR3 coding sequence is TGCGCCAGCAGCTTGATGGGACCTCCGGGGGGGCCCGGAGATACGCAGTATTTT. The rearrangement joins TRBV5-1 to TRBJ2-3; 8 bases match TRBD2. The CDR3 is made up of 18 amino acids. The ends lost 1 base at V and 5 bases at J; junction bases unmatched: 15. Germline V CDR1 and CDR2: SGHRS, YFSETQ.

This clone was counted a few times. This chain links TRBV28 with TRBJ2-1, with D tentatively TRBD2 (7 bases). The length of the CDR3 is 15 residues. CDR1 and CDR2 from the germline V gene are MDHEN and SYDVKM. Trimming pared 5 bases from V and 6 bases from J, leaving 17 bases between. CDR3 amino acids: CASSPEVGGGNEQFF. CDR3 in DNA: TGTGCCAGCAGTCCGGAGGTGGGAGGGGGCAATGAGCAGTTCTTC. Filled out from reference TRBV28 and TRBJ2-1, the complete variable domain reads DVKVTQSSRYLVKRTGEKVFLECVQDMDHENMFWYRQDPGLGLRLIYFSYDVKMKEKGDIPEGYSVSREKKERFSLILESASTNQTSMYLCASSPEVGGGNEQFFGPGTRLTVL.

This clone was counted between two and nine times. The chain uses TRBV5-1 and TRBJ2-7; D ambiguous. The germline V gene has CDR1 SGHRS and CDR2 YFSETQ. The CDR3 runs 13 residues. V lost 3 bases to trimming and J lost 3 bases, with 10 bases between them. CDR3 in DNA: TGCGCCAGCAGCTCAGACGGGCACTACGAGCAGTACTTC. Residues: CASSSDGHYEQYF. Full variable domain (outside the CDR3, taken from reference TRBV5-1 and TRBJ2-7): KAGVTQTPRYLIKTRGQQVTLSCSPISGHRSVSWYQQTPGQGLQFLFEYFSETQRNKGNFPGRFSGRQFSNSRSEMNVSTLELGDSALYLCASSSDGHYEQYFGPGTRLTVT.

This clone was recorded a few times. The J gene is TRBJ1-6, the V gene TRBV7-9, with D possibly matching TRBD1 (6 bases). Germline loops: CDR1 SEHNR, CDR2 FQNEAQ (reference sequence). This CDR3 spans 13 amino acids. V shed 5 bases and J shed 7 bases, with 9 bases lying between them. Written as DNA, the CDR3 is TGTGCCAGCAGCACACAGGGAAATTCACCCCTCCACTTT. Its translation: CASSTQGNSPLHF.

This CDR3 is CASSQGSGNTIYF. CDR3 coding DNA: TGTGCCAGCAGTCAGGGCTCTGGAAACACCATATATTTT. The genes are TRBV2 and TRBJ1-3, with D possibly being TRBD1 (5 bases). V lost 5 bases, J lost 0 bases, and 5 bases lay in between. CDR1 is SNHLY and CDR2 is FYNNEI in the germline V gene. The CDR3 covers 13 residues.

This chain connects TRBV30 to TRBJ2-2; D may be TRBD2 (6 bases). In germline, CDR1 is GTSNPN, CDR2 SVGIG (reference sequence). The CDR3 contains 13 residues. CDR3 nucleotides: TGTGCTTCCGGAGGGGAGAACACCGGGGAGCTGTTTTTT. Translated: CASGGENTGELFF.

V and J are TRBV11-2 and TRBJ1-2; D possibly corresponds to TRBD1 (6 bases). There are 15 residues in the CDR3. Germline V lookup: CDR1 SGHAT, CDR2 FQNNGV. Trimming pared 1 base from V and 8 bases from J, leaving 17 bases between. The CDR3 region is CASSLGARGYEGYTF. In DNA, the CDR3 is TGTGCCAGCAGCTTAGGCGCCAGGGGATATGAAGGCTACACCTTC.

V and J are TRBV30 and TRBJ1-1, with a weak D call TRBD1 (6 bases). CDR3 size: 14 residues. V gave up 0 bases and J gave up 2 bases, with 10 bases separating them. Germline V gives CDR1 GTSNPN, CDR2 SVGIG (reference sequence). CDR3 loop: CAWSVSRGNTEAFF. In nucleotides, the CDR3 is TGTGCCTGGAGTGTCTCCAGGGGAAACACTGAAGCTTTCTTT. The whole variable domain, filled in from reference TRBV30 and TRBJ1-1, reads SQTIHQWPATLVQPVGSPLSLECTVEGTSNPNLYWYRQAAGRGLQLLFYSVGIGQISSEVPQNLSASRPQDRQFILSSKKLLLSDSGFYLCAWSVSRGNTEAFFGQGTRLTVV.

This clone occurred a few times. CDR3 region: CASSKEGGLGQPQHF. DNA of the CDR3: TGTGCCAGCAGCAAAGAAGGGGGCCTAGGTCAGCCCCAGCATTTT. The genes are TRBV21-1 and TRBJ1-5; the listed D gene, TRBD1, was not tested against the DNA. TRBV21-1 is deemed a pseudogene. This CDR3 is built from 15 residues.

The gene calls are TRBV27 and TRBJ2-7; 9 nucleotides agree with TRBD1. Germline V CDR1 and CDR2: MNHEY, SMNVEV (reference sequence). V lost 3 bases to trimming and J lost 6 bases; unmatched junction nucleotides: 9. The CDR3 has 15 residues. CDR3: CASSFGTGTYGEQYF. In DNA form, the CDR3 reads TGTGCCAGCAGTTTCGGGACAGGGACTTACGGCGAGCAGTACTTC.

The rearrangement joins TRBV7-9 to TRBJ2-7; possibly TRBD2 for D (6 bases). Trimming took 5 bases from V and 3 from J, leaving 11 bases between them. Germline CDR1 and CDR2: SEHNR and FQNEAQ (reference sequence). This CDR3 spans 13 amino acids. The CDR3 sequence is CASSIRDFYEQYF. DNA of the CDR3: TGTGCCAGCAGCATCCGGGACTTCTACGAGCAGTACTTC.

CDR3 in amino acids: CASSVPGRTDTQYF. The CDR3 region has the DNA TGTGCCAGCAGCGTACCCGGCCGCACAGATACGCAGTATTTT. The chain combines TRBV9 with TRBJ2-3; D not resolved. The V and J ends lost 1 base and 1 base respectively, with 7 bases between them. The CDR3 consists of 14 residues. Per germline, CDR1 SGDLS and CDR2 YYNGEE.

This chain joins TRBV6-1 and TRBJ1-1; 8 bases map to TRBD1. Per germline, CDR1 MNHNS and CDR2 SASEGT. Germline trimming cut 5 bases from V and 0 bases from J; bases unmatched to any gene: 5. CDR3 length equals 15 residues. The CDR3 reads CASSFRQGMNTEAFF. CDR3 sequence (DNA): TGTGCCAGCAGTTTCCGACAGGGGATGAACACTGAAGCTTTCTTT.

For the CDR3, the DNA is TGTGCCAGCAGTTCTGGGCCCACTGAAGCTTTCTTT. Amino acids: CASSSGPTEAFF. The rearrangement uses TRBV27 and TRBJ1-1; D call uncertain. Germline CDR1 and CDR2: MNHEY and SMNVEV (reference sequence). The V end lost 4 bases, the J end lost 4 bases, and 7 bases lay between the germline ends. There are 12 residues in the CDR3.

This chain joins TRBV30 and TRBJ1-4, with D hard to call. The V gene's germline CDR1 is GTSNPN and CDR2 SVGIG (reference sequence). V dropped 2 bases and J dropped 13 bases, with 14 bases sitting between them. The CDR3 has 12 residues. The CDR3 loop is CAWSPGPGRLFF. DNA for the CDR3: TGTGCCTGGAGTCCCGGACCGGGGAGACTGTTTTTT. Variable domain in full (rest from reference TRBV30 and TRBJ1-4): SQTIHQWPATLVQPVGSPLSLECTVEGTSNPNLYWYRQAAGRGLQLLFYSVGIGQISSEVPQNLSASRPQDRQFILSSKKLLLSDSGFYLCAWSPGPGRLFFGSGTQLSVL.

The V and J genes are TRBV14 and TRBJ1-1, with D unresolved. Germline loops: CDR1 SGHDN, CDR2 FVKESK. V gave up 7 bases and J gave up 5 bases, with 8 bases separating them. The CDR3 runs to 11 residues. CDR3 sequence reads: CASTKGTEAFF. In DNA, the CDR3 is TGTGCCAGCACCAAGGGAACTGAAGCTTTCTTT.

The chain has TRBV5-6 and TRBJ2-7; D possibly corresponds to TRBD2 (5 bases). CDR1 is SGHDT and CDR2 is YYEEEE in the germline V gene. V dropped 4 bases and J dropped 7 bases, with 12 bases sitting between them. The CDR3 contains 12 residues. This chain's CDR3 is CASSDVRGEQYF. The CDR3 nucleotides read TGTGCCAGCAGCGATGTTCGCGGGGAGCAGTACTTC. Looking up the rest from reference TRBV5-6 and TRBJ2-7 gives the full variable domain: DAGVTQSPTHLIKTRGQQVTLRCSPKSGHDTVSWYQQALGQGPQFIFQYYEEEERQRGNFPDRFSGHQFPNYSSELNVNALLLGDSALYLCASSDVRGEQYFGPGTRLTVT.

The rearrangement joins TRBV27 to TRBJ2-5; TRBD2 is a possible D gene (5 bases). V was shortened by 3 bases and J by 5 bases, with 16 bases between the two germline ends. The CDR3 is made up of 15 amino acids. Germline V gene data show CDR1 as MNHEY and CDR2 as SMNVEV (reference sequence). This CDR3 is CASSFGGRTQETQYF. The CDR3 DNA is TGTGCCAGCAGTTTCGGTGGCAGGACTCAGGAGACCCAGTACTTC.

The CDR3 coding sequence is TGTGCCAGCGACGATTGGGACCTCTCTGGAAACACCATATATTTT. This gives the protein CASDDWDLSGNTIYF. The gene calls are TRBV6-6 and TRBJ1-3; tentative D call: TRBD1 (5 bases). There are 15 residues in the CDR3. Trimming cost V 8 bases and J 0 bases, with 14 bases left between them. CDR1 and CDR2 (germline): MNHNY, SVGAGI (reference sequence).

The CDR3 loop reads CASSNLTQGANEKLFF. CDR3 sequence (DNA): TGTGCCAGCAGTAACCTAACCCAGGGGGCGAATGAAAAACTGTTTTTT. This chain links TRBV27 with TRBJ1-4, with 8 bases fitting TRBD1. Germline values: CDR1 MNHEY, CDR2 SMNVEV (reference sequence). CDR3 length equals 16 residues. V lost 5 bases and J lost 5; bases outside the gene matches: 10.

This sequence joins TRBV4-3 and TRBJ2-2; 9 positions agree with TRBD1. The CDR3 consists of 15 residues. Germline V CDR1 and CDR2: LGHNA, YSLEER. Trimming removed 0 bases from V and 8 bases from J; junction bases left unmatched: 4. The CDR3 loop is CASSQDDRGAGELFF. The CDR3 bases are TGCGCCAGCAGCCAAGACGACAGGGGGGCTGGGGAGCTGTTTTTT.

The chain links TRBV30 to TRBJ2-1; D ambiguous. V lost 5 bases, J lost 5 bases, and 16 bases lay in between. This CDR3 is 14 amino acids long. Germline V gives CDR1 GTSNPN, CDR2 SVGIG (reference sequence). The DNA for the CDR3 is TGTGCCTGGTCCCCGACTCACGGTAACAATGAGCAGTTCTTC. Translating it yields CAWSPTHGNNEQFF.

CDR3 residues: CASSFRQGRPTNYGYTF. The CDR3 bases are TGTGCCAGCAGCTTCCGACAGGGACGCCCGACTAACTATGGCTACACCTTC. The chain employs TRBV7-4 and TRBJ1-2, with 7 bases lining up with TRBD1. CDR1 and CDR2 (germline): SGHVT, SQSDAQ. This CDR3 has 17 residues. The ends lost 3 bases at V and 0 bases at J; junction bases unmatched: 10.

V gene TRBV7-9 combines with J gene TRBJ2-2; D is unresolved. CDR1 is SEHNR, CDR2 FQNEAQ, per germline (reference sequence). The CDR3 is made up of 15 amino acids. The V and J ends lost 2 bases and 3 bases respectively, with 10 bases between them. The CDR3 loop is CASSLQGRYTGELFF. The CDR3 coding sequence is TGTGCCAGCAGCTTACAAGGGCGGTACACCGGGGAGCTGTTTTTT. The entire variable domain, with the rest obtained from reference TRBV7-9 and TRBJ2-2, is as follows: DTGVSQNPRHKITKRGQNVTFRCDPISEHNRLYWYRQTLGQGPEFLTYFQNEAQLEKSRLLSDRFSAERPKGSFSTLEIQRTEQGDSAMYLCASSLQGRYTGELFFGEGSRLTVL.